This T cell receptor (beta chain) was observed in a study of T-cell reconstitution after alpha-beta-depleted transplantation in children. This sample's TCRbeta library carried unique molecular identifier barcodes. TCRdb independently ran MiXCR on the PCR reads; one entry per CDR3 protein. The sample includes approximately 640,000 distinct CDR3 sequences, roughly 15% of them seen just once. CDR1 is DFQATT and CDR2 is SNEGSKA in the germline V gene (reference sequence). The CDR3 runs to 13 residues. J was trimmed by 5 bases and V by 5 bases; bases with no gene match: 5. This clonotype was observed many times.

The TCR was taken from a human donor who donated a stem cell graft to a child with acute myeloid leukemia. The input for sequencing was PBMCs from the stem cell graft donor, taken from the stem cell graft. This chain joins TRBV20-1 and TRBJ2-7; the match to TRBD1 covers 11 bases. The CDR3 region is CSAWDRGNHEQYF. The CDR3 coding sequence is TGCAGTGCTTGGGACAGGGGGAACCACGAGCAGTACTTC.